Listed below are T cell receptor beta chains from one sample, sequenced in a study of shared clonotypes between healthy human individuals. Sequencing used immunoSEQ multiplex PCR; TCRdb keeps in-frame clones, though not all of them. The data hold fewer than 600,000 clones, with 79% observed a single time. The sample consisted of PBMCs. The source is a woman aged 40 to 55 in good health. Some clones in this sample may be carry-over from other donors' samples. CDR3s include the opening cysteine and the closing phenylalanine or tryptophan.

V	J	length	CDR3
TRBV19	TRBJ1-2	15	CASSPTGTGNYGYTF
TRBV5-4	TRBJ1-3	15	CASSTQEVSGNTIYF
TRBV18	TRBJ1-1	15	CASSPTGPQSAEAFF
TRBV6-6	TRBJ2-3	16	CASSRTSGLAGDTQYF
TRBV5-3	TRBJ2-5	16	CARCGETKSIQETQYF
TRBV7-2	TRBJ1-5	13	CASSLDTNQPQHF
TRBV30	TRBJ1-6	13	CAWSGGGVGSLHF
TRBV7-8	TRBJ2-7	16	CASSLANRDLSYEQYF
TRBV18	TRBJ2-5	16	CASSPGLAGAYETQYF
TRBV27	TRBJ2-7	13	CASSLDGVGEQYF
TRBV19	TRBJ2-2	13	CASNLLNTGELFF
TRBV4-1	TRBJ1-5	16	CASSQDLGSLVQPQHF
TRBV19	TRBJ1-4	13	CASSMVDYEKLFF
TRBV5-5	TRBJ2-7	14	CASSAGTVGYEQYF
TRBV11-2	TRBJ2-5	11	CASSVAETQYF
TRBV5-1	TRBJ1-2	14	CASSSGTANYGYTF
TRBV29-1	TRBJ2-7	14	CSIRTGTSGTEQYF
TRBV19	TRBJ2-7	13	CASSTSIGYEQYF
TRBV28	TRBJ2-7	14	CASSLTGDSYEQYF
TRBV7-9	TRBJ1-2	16	CASSPPTGTAGGGYTF
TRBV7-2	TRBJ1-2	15	CASSLGGTTNYGYTF
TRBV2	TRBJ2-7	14	CASKGGRGSYEQYF
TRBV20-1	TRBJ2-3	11	CSADSFNTQYF
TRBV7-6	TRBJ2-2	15	CASTWSGRGTGELFF
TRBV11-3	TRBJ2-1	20	CASSLVRLAGVVDLSNEQFF
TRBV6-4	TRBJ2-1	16	CASSDSGRTPSPEQFF
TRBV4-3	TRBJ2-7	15	CASSQEWLAYHEQYF
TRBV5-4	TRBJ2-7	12	CASSLSSVEQYF
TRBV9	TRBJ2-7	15	CASLTLLALTYEQYF
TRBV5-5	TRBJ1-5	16	CASSLAEGGRDQPQHF
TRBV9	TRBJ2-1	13	CASSVETPSRQFF
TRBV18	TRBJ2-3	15	CASSPGQGGTDTQYF
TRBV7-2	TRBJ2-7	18	CASSPSPRGAWSSYEQYF
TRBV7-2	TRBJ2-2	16	CASSLGVVANTGELFF
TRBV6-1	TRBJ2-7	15	CASSEGPTNSYEQYF
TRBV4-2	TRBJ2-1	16	CASSLTPGLADNEQFF
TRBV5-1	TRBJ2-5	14	CASSLALQKETQYF
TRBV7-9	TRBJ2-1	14	CASSPGPSYNEQFF
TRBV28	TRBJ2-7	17	CASSLSSEAGPTYEQYF
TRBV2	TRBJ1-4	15	CASSEEEGAGEKLFF
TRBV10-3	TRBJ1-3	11	CAISDSGTIYF
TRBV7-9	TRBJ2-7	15	CASSLVRAGTYEQYF
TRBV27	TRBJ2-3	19	CASSLQTGVSGRTGDTQYF
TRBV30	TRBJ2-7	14	CAWRPLDRENEQYF
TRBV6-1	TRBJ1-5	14	CASSLRPPNQPQHF
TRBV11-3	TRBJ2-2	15	CASSQRQGVAGELFF
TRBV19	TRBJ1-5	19	CASSGPEGARIMSNQPQHF
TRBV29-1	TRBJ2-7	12	CSVGAVSDEQYF
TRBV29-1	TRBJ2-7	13	CSVDTGSSYEQYF
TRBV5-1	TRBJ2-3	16	CASSLGARQGPDTQYF
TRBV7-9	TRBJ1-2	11	CASSLGGQVFF
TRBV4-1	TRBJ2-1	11	CASSQERDEFF
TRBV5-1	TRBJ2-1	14	CASSLTGPPDEQFF
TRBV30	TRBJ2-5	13	CACPRQDQETQYF
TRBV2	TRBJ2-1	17	CASSETIAGGLYNEQFF
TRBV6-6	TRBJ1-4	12	CASSQQNEKLFF
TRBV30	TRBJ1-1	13	CAWTRGSNTEAFF